This T cell receptor (beta chain) was sequenced during a study of blood T cells in healthy people across ages. PCR was performed a second time for 7 to 11 cycles using a sample-barcoded 5' primer and a J-beta primer mix. Tags on each cDNA molecule came from a template-switch adaptor with 12 random nucleotides. TCRdb ran MiXCR on the 5' RACE reads and lists one entry per CDR3 protein. The sample has fewer than 1.5 million distinct CDR3 sequences, 40% to 50% seen once. Russia was home to the donors, healthy Caucasian individuals aged roughly 6 to 90. Each donor had around 10 milliliters of peripheral blood drawn. Total RNA was isolated from each sample in quantities of at least 5 micrograms. From germline, CDR1 is DFQATT and CDR2 SNEGSKA (reference sequence). The CDR3 is 15 residues long. Between the trimmed V and J ends, which lost 3 bases and 7 bases, there was a span of 19 bases.

The clonotype originates from a woman between 18 and 29 years old in good health. The sample consisted of blood. This chain links TRBV20-1 with TRBJ2-1, with D uncertain. CDR3 in DNA: TGCAGTGCTAGGCGCTCCCACGACCTGGGGAATGAGCAGTTCTTC. This codes for CSARRSHDLGNEQFF.